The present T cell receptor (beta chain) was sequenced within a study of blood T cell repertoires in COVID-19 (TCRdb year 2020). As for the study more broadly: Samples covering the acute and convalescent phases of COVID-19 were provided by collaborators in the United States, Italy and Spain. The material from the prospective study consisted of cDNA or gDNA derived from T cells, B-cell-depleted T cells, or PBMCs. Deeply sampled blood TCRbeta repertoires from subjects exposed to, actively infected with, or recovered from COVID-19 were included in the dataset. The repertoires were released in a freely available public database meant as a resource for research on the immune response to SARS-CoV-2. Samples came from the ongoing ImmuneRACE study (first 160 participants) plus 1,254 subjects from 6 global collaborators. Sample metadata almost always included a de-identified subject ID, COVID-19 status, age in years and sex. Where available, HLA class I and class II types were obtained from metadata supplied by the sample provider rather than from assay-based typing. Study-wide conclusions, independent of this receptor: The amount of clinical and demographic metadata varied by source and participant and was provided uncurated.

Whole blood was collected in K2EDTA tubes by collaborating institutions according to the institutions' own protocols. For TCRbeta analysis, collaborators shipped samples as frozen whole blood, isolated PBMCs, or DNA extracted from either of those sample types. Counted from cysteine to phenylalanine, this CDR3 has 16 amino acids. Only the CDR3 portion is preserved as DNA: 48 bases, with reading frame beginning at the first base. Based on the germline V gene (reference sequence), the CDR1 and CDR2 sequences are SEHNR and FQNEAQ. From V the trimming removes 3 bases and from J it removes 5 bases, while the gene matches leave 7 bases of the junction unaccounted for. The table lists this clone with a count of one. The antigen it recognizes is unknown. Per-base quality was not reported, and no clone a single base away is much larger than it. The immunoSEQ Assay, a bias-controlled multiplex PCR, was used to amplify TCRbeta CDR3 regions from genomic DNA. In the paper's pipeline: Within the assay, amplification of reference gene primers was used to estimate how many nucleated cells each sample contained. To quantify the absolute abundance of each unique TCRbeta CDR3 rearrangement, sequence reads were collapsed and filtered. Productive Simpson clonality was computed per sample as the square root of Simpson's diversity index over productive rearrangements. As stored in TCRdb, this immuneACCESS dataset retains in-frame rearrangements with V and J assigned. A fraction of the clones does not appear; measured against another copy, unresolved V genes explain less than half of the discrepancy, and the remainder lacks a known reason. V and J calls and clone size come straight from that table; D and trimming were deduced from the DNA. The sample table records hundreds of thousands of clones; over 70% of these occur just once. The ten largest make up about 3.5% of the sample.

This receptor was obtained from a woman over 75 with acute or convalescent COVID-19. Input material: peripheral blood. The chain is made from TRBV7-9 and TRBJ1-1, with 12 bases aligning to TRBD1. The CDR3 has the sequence CASSFRDRGRGTEAFF. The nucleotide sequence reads TGTGCCAGCAGCTTCCGGGACAGGGGGCGAGGGACTGAAGCTTTCTTT.